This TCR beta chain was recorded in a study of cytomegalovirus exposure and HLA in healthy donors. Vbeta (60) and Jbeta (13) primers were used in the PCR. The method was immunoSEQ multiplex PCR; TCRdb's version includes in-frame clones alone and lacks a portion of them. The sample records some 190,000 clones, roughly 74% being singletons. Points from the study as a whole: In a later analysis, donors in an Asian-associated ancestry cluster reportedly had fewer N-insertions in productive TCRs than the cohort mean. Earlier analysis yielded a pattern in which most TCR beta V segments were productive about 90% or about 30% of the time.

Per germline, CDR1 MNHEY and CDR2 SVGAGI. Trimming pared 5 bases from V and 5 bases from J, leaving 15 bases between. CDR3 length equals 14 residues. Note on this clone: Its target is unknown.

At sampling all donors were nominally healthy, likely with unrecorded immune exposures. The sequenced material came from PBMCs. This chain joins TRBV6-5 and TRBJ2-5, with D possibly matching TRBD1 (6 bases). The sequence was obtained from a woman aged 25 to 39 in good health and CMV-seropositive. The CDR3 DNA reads TGTGCCAGCAGTGAAACAGGGAAACCGGAGACCCAGTACTTC. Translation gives CASSETGKPETQYF.